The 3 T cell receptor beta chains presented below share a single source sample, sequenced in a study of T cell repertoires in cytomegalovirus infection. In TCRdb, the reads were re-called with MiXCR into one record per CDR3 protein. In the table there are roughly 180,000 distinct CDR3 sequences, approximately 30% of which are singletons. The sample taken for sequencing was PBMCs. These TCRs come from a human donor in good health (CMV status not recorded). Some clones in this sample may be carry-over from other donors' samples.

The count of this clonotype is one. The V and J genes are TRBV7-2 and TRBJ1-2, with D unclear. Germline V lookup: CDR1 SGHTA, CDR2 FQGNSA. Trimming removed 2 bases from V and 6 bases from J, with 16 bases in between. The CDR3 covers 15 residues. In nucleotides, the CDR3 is TGTGCCAGCAGCTTATATGGGCCGACGGCGGATGGCTACACCTTC. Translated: CASSLYGPTADGYTF.

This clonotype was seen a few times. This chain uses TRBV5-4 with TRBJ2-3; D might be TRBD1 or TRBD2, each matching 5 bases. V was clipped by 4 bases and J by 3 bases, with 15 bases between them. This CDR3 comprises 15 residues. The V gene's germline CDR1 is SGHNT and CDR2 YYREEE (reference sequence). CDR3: CASSPGTLGTDTQYF. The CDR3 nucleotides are TGTGCCAGCAGCCCCGGGACGTTGGGAACAGATACGCAGTATTTT.

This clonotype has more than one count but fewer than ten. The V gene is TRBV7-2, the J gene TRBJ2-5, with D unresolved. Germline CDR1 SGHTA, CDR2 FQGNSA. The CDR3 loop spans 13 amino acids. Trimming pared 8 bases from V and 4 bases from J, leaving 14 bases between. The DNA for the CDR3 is TGTGCCAGCCGTCAAACAGAGCGAGAGACCCAGTACTTC. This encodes CASRQTERETQYF.